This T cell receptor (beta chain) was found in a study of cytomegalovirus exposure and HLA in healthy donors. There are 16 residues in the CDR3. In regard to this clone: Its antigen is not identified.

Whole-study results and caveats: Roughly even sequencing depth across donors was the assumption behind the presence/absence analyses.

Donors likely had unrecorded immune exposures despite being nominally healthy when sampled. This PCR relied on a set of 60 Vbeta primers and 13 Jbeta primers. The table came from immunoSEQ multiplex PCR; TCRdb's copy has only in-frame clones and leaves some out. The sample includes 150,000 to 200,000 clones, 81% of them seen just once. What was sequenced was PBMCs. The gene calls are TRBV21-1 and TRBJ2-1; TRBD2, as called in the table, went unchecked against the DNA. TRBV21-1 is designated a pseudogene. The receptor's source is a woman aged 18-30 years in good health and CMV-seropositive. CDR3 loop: CASSKQLRSLTIKQFF. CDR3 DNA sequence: TGTGCCAGCAGCAAACAGTTGCGGTCTCTAACGATTAAGCAGTTCTTC.